The present T cell receptor (beta chain) was sequenced within a study of cytomegalovirus exposure and HLA in healthy donors. Findings and limits, study-wide: Only CMV serostatus was available as immune exposure information. A few chains tied to CMV proved CMV antigen-specific in vitro.

The PCR made use of 60 Vbeta and 13 Jbeta primers. TCRdb's table, derived via immunoSEQ multiplex PCR, lists solely in-frame clones and lacks some. Of some 190,000 clones detected, 75% to 85% appear once; the ten largest clones hold roughly 1.6%. CDR3 length: 17 amino acids. V was pared by 0 bases and J by 7 bases, with 21 bases between. Germline CDR1 is MNHNS and CDR2 is SASEGT. Concerning this clone: The antigen is undetermined.

The V and J genes are TRBV6-1 and TRBJ1-2, with D possibly matching TRBD1 (5 bases). The sequenced sample consisted of PBMCs. The receptor was derived from a man younger than 35 in good health and CMV-seronegative. The CDR3 nucleotides read TGTGCCAGCAGTGAAGCGGGCCGGGGGAGAATATTGTTTGGCTACACCTTC. Amino acid sequence: CASSEAGRGRILFGYTF.